Reported below is one T cell receptor (beta chain). This CDR3 region has 14 residues. Germline V gene data show CDR1 as ENHRY and CDR2 as SYGVKD. V lost 11 bases, J lost 2 bases, and 19 bases lay in between. Sequencing used immunoSEQ multiplex PCR; TCRdb keeps in-frame clones, though not all of them. The data contain around 70,000 clones, 94% of them singletons. The data are from a study of cytomegalovirus exposure and HLA in healthy donors. The chain links TRBV10-3 to TRBJ2-7; the D gene is possibly TRBD1 (5 bases). Material: PBMCs. This receptor was identified in a man in his late teens or twenties in good health and CMV-seropositive. The CDR3 DNA is TGTGCCCTCTCTACAGCAGACAGTCCCTACGAGCAGTACTTC. Translated, it gives CALSTADSPYEQYF.